This section outlines one T cell receptor beta chain sequence together with its context. Clones were read by immunoSEQ multiplex PCR, and TCRdb kept only the in-frame ones, dropping some. The table lists 60,000 to 100,000 clones, over 85% of them singletons. This entry is derived from a study of blood T cell repertoires in COVID-19. As for the study in general: The United States, Italy and Spain were the sources of the acute and convalescent COVID-19 samples.

The germline V gene has CDR1 WNHNN and CDR2 SYGVQD (reference sequence). The CDR3 has 14 amino acids. The V gene end was trimmed by 9 bases and the J gene end by 4 bases; junction bases not matched to a gene: 7. This rearrangement joins TRBV10-1 to TRBJ2-3; 10 positions match TRBD2. The TCR sequence derives from a man aged 45-60 years with active COVID-19. Sequencing used peripheral blood. CDR3 bases: TGCGCCAGACTAATAGCGGGAGGCGCAGATACGCAGTATTTT. Its translation is CARLIAGGADTQYF.